This T cell receptor (beta chain) appears in the sequencing data of a study of T cell repertoires in cytomegalovirus infection. Study summary: CMV infection and matching HLA type were both indicated by public TCR beta signatures.

The CDR3 spans 17 residues. J lost 1 base, V lost 4 bases, and 11 bases had no gene match. Germline CDR1 reads SGHTA; CDR2 reads FQGNSA. From the reads, TCRdb called clonotypes with MiXCR, one entry per CDR3 protein. The sample has around 440,000 distinct CDR3 sequences; over 9% are singletons. This clonotype was picked up many times. Its antigen is not known. General observations from the study: HLA-C-restricted TCR beta clonotypes specific for CMV led the ex vivo response. The cumulative frequency of public TCR beta families distinguished individuals who carried CMV together with the relevant HLA.

The sequencing sample was made of PBMCs. The chain employs TRBV7-2 and TRBJ2-3, with 7 bases matching TRBD1. The sequence was obtained from a human donor in good health (CMV status not recorded). Some clones in this sample may be carry-over from other donors' samples. The CDR3 is CASSSPGRQGRTDTQYF. The CDR3 DNA reads TGTGCCAGCAGCTCCCCCGGCAGACAGGGTCGCACAGATACGCAGTATTTT.